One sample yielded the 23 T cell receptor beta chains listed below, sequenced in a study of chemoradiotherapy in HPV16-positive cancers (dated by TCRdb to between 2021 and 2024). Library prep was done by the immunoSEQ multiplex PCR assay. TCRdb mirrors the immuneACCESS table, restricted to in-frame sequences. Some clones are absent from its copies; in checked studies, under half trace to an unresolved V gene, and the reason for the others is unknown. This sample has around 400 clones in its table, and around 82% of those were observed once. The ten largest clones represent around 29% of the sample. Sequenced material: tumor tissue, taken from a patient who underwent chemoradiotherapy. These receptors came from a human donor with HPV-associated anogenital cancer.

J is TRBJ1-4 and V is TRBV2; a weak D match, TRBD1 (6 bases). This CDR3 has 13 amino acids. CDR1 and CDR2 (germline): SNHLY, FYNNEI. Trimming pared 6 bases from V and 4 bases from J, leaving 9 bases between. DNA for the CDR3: TGTGCCAGCAGAGACAGGAATAATGAAAAACTGTTTTTT. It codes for CASRDRNNEKLFF.

In DNA form, the CDR3 reads TGTGCCAGCAGCCAAGTGGCCTCTAGGGGACAAACTAATGAAAAACTGTTTTTT. Translated: CASSQVASRGQTNEKLFF. The chain combines TRBV4-2 with TRBJ1-4; a possible D gene is TRBD1 (6 bases). From germline, CDR1 is LGHNA and CDR2 YNFKEQ. This CDR3 is 18 amino acids long. V lost 1 base, J lost 1 base, and 16 bases lay in between.

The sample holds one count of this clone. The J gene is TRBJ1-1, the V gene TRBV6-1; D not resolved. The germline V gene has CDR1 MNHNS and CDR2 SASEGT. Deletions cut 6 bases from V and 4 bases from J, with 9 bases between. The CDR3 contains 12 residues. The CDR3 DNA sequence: TGTGCCAGCAGAGTAGTTGGCACTGAAGCTTTCTTT. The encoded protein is CASRVVGTEAFF.

The CDR3 sequence: CSVGARGAYGYTF. The DNA for the CDR3 is TGCAGCGTTGGGGCCAGGGGGGCCTATGGCTACACCTTC. The chain has TRBV29-1 and TRBJ1-2, with 7 nucleotides matching TRBD1. Germline V gene data show CDR1 as SQVTM and CDR2 as ANQGSEA. With V trimmed by 4 bases and J by 4 bases, 6 bases remained unmatched. This CDR3 is 13 amino acids long.

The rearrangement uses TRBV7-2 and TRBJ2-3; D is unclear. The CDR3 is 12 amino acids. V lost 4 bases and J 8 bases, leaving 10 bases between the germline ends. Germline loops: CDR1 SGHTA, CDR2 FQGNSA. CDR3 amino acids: CASSSPHGTQYF. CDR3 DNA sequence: TGTGCCAGCAGCTCCCCTCATGGTACGCAGTATTTT.

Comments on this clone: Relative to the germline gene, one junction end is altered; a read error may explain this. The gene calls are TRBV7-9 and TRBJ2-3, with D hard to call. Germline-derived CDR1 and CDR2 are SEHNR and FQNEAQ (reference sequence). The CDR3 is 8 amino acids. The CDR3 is CASSPLDF. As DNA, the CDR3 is TGTGCCAGCAGCCCGCTAGATTTT.

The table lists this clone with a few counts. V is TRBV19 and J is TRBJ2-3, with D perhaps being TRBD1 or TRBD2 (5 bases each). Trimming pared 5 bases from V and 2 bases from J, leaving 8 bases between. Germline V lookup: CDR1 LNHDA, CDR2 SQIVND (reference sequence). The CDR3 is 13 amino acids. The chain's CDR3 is CASSLGTTDTQYF. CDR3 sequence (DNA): TGTGCCAGTAGTCTTGGGACCACAGATACGCAGTATTTT.

DNA of the CDR3: TGTGCCAGCAGCTTGGGACTAGCGGTCCAAGAGACCCAGTACTTC. Its translation is CASSLGLAVQETQYF. The chain is built from TRBV11-3 and TRBJ2-5; 11 bases align to TRBD2. The CDR3 spans 15 residues. V lost 3 bases to trimming and J lost 1 base; unmatched junction nucleotides: 1. Per the germline V gene, CDR1 is SGHNT and CDR2 is YENEEA.

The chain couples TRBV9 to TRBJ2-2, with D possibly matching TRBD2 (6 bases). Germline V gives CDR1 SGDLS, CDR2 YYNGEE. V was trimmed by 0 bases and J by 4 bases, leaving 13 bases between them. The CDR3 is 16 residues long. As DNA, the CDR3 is TGTGCCAGCAGCGTAGGAGGGACTCCGGGCACCGGGGAGCTGTTTTTT. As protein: CASSVGGTPGTGELFF. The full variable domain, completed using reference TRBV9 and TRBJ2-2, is DSGVTQTPKHLITATGQRVTLRCSPRSGDLSVYWYQQSLDQGLQFLIQYYNGEERAKGNILERFSAQQFPDLHSELNLSSLELGDSALYFCASSVGGTPGTGELFFGEGSRLTVL.

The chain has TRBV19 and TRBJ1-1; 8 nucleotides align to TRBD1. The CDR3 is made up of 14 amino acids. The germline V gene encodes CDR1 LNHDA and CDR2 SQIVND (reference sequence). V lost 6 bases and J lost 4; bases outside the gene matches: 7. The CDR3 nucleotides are TGTGCCAGTAGGCCCAGGGGGCAGGTCACTGAAGCTTTCTTT. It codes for CASRPRGQVTEAFF.

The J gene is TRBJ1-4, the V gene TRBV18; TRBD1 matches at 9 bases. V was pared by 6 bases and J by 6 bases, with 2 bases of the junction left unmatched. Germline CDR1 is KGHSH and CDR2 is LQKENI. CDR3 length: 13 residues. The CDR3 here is CASSRTGDEKLFF. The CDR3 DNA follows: TGTGCCAGCTCGCGGACAGGGGATGAAAAACTGTTTTTT.

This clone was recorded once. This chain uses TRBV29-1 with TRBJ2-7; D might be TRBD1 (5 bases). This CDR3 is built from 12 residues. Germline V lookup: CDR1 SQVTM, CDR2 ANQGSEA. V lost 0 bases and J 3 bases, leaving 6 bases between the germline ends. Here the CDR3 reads CSVEEDSYEQYF. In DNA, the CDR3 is TGCAGCGTTGAAGAAGACAGCTACGAGCAGTACTTC.

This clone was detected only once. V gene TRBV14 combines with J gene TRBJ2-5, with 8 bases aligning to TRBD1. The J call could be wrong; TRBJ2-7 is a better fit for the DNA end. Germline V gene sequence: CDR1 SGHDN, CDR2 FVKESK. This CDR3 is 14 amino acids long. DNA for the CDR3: TGTGCCAGCAGCCCGCGGACAGGGTCCTACGAGCAGTACTTC. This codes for CASSPRTGSYEQYF.

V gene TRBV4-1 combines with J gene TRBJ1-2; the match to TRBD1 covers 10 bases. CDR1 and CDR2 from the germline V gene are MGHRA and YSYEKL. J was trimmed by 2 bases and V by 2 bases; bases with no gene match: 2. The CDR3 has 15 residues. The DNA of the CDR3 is TGCGCCAGCAGCCAACCGGGACAGGGGAACTATGGCTACACCTTC. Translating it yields CASSQPGQGNYGYTF.

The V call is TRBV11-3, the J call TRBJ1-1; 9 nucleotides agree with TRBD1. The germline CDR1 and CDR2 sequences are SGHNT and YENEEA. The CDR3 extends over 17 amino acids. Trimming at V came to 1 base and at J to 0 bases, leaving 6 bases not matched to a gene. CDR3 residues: CASSLVGQGRVNTEAFF. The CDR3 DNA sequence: TGTGCCAGCAGCTTAGTGGGACAGGGAAGAGTGAACACTGAAGCTTTCTTT.

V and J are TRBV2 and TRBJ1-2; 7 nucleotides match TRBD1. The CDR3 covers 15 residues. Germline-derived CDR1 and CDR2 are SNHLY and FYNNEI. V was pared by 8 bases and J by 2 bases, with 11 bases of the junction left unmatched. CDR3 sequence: CASASDRRDNYGYTF. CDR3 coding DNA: TGTGCCAGCGCGTCGGACAGGCGGGACAACTATGGCTACACCTTC.

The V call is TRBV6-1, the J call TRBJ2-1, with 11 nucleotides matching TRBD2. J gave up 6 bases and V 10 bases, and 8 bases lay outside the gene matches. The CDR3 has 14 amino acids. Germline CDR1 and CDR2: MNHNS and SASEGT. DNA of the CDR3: TGTGCCACTAAGATTAGCGGGGGGGCCAATGAGCAGTTCTTC. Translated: CATKISGGANEQFF.

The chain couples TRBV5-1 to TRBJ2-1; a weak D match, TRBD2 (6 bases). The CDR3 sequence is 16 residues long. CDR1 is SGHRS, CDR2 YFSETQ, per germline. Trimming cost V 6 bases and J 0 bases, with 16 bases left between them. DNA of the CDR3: TGCGCCAGCACCGTAACTAGCCCGAGCTCCTACAATGAGCAGTTCTTC. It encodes CASTVTSPSSYNEQFF.

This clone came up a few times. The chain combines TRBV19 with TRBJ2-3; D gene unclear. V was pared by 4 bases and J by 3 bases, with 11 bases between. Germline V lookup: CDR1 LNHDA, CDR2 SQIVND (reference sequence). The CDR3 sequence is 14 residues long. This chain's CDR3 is CASSRQSRTDTQYF. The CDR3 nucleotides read TGTGCCAGTAGTAGGCAGTCGAGGACAGATACGCAGTATTTT.

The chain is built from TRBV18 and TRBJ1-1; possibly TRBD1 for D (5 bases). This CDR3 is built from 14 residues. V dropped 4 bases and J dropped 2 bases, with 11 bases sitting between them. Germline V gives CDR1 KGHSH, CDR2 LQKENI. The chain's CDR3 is CASSLRQGNTEAFF. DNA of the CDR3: TGTGCCAGCTCACTAAGGCAGGGAAACACTGAAGCTTTCTTT.

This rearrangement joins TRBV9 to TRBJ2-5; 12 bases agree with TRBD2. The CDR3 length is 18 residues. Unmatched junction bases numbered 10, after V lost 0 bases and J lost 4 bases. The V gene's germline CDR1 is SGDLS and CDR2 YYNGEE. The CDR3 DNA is TGTGCCAGCAGCGTAGCGCCTAGCGGGGGGGCCGGTACAGAGACCCAGTACTTC. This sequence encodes CASSVAPSGGAGTETQYF.

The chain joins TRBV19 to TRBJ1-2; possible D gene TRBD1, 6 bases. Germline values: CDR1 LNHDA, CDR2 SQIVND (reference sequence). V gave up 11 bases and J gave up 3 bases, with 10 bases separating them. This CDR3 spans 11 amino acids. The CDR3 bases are TGTGCCGGCTGGACAGACTATGGCTACACCTTC. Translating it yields CAGWTDYGYTF.

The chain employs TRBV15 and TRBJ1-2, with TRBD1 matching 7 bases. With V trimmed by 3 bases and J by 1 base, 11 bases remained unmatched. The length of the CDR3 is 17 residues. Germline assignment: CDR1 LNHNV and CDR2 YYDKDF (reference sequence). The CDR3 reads CATSRPTGLGVNYGYTF. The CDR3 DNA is TGTGCCACCAGCAGGCCGACAGGGCTAGGGGTTAACTATGGCTACACCTTC. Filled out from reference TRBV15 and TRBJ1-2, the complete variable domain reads DAMVIQNPRYQVTQFGKPVTLSCSQTLNHNVMYWYQQKSSQAPKLLFHYYDKDFNNEADTPDNFQSRRPNTSFCFLDIRSPGLGDTAMYLCATSRPTGLGVNYGYTFGSGTRLTVV.